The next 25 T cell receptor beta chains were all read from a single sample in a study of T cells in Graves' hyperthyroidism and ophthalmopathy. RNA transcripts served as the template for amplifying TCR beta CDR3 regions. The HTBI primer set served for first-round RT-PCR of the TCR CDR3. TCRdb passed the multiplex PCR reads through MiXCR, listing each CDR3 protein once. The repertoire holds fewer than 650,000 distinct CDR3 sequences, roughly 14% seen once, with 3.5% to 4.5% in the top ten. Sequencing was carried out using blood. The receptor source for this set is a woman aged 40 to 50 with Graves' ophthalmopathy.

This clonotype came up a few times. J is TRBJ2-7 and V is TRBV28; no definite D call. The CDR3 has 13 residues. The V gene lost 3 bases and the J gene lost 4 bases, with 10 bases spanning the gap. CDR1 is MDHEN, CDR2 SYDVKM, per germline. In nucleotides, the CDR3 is TGTGCCAGCAGTTTCACCACCGGGTACGAGCAGTACTTC. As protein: CASSFTTGYEQYF.

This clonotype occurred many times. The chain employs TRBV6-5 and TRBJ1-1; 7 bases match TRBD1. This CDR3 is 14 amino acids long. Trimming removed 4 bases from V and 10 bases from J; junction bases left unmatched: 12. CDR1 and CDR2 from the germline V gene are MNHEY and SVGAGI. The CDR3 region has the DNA TGTGCCAGCAGTTCTCGACAGGGACAGAATTCAGCTTTCTTT. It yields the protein CASSSRQGQNSAFF.

CDR3 amino acids: CAISRGGSGANVLTF. CDR3 in DNA: TGTGCCATCTCCAGGGGGGGGTCTGGGGCCAACGTCCTGACTTTC. The chain combines TRBV19 with TRBJ2-6; D possibly matches TRBD1 or TRBD2 (7 bases each). The V end lost 10 bases, the J end lost 1 base, and 14 bases lay between the germline ends. Germline loops: CDR1 LNHDA, CDR2 SQIVND (reference sequence). The length of the CDR3 is 15 residues.

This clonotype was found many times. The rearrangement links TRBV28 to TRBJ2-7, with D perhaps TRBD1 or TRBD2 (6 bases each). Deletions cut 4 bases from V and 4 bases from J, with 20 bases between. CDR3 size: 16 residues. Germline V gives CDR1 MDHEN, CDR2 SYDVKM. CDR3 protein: CASSWGASRELYEQYF. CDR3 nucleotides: TGTGCCAGCAGTTGGGGGGCATCTAGGGAACTTTACGAGCAGTACTTC.

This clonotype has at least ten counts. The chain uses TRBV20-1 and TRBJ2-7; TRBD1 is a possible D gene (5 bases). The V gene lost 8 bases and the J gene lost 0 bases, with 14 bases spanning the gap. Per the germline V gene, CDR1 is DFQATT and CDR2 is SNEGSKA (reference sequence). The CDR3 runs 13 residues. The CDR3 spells CSPRRENSYEQYF. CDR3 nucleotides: TGCAGTCCGCGCAGGGAAAACTCCTACGAGCAGTACTTC.

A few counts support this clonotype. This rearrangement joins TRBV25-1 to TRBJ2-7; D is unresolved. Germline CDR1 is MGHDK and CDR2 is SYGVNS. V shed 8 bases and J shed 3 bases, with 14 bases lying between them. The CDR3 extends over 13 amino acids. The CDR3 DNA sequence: TGTGCCAGCGGATACGGCGTGGGCTACGAGCAGTACTTC. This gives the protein CASGYGVGYEQYF.

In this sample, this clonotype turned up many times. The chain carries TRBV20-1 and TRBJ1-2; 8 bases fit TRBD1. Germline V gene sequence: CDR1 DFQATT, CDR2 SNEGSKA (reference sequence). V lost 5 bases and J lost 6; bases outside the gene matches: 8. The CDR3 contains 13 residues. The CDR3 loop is CSAPRARGHGYTF. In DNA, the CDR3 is TGCAGTGCTCCGAGGGCCAGGGGGCATGGCTACACCTTC.

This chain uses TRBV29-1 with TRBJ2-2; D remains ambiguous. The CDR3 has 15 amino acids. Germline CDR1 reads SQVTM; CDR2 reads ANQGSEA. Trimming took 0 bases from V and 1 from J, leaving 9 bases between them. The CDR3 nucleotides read TGCAGCGTTGAAGATTCATCGGGGAACACCGGGGAGCTGTTTTTT. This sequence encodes CSVEDSSGNTGELFF.

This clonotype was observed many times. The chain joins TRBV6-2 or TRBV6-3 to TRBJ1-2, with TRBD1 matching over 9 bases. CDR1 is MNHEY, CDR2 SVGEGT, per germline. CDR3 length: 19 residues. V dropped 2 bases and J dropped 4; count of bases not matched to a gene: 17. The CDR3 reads CASSYPAEPGQGYGYGYTF. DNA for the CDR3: TGTGCCAGCAGTTACCCGGCAGAACCAGGACAGGGGTACGGCTATGGCTACACCTTC.

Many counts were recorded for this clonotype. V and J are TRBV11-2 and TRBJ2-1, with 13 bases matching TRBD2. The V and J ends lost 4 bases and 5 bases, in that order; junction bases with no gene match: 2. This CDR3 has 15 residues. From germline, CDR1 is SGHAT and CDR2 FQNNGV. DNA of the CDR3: TGTGCCAGCAGCTGGGGACTAGCGGGGAACAATGAGCAGTTCTTC. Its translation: CASSWGLAGNNEQFF. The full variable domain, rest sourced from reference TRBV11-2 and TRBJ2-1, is EAGVAQSPRYKIIEKRQSVAFWCNPISGHATLYWYQQILGQGPKLLIQFQNNGVVDDSQLPKDRFSAERLKGVDSTLKIQPAKLEDSAVYLCASSWGLAGNNEQFFGPGTRLTVL.

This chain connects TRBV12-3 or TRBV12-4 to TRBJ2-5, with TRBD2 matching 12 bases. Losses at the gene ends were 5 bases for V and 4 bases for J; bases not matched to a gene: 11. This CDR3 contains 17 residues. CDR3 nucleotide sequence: TGTGCCAGCAGTCGTGCGGAGACTAGCGGGAGAGGAGAGACCCAGTACTTC. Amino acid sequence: CASSRAETSGRGETQYF.

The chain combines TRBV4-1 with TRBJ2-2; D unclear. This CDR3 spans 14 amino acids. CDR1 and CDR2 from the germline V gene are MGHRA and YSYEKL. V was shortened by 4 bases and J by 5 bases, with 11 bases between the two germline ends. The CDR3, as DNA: TGCGCCAGCAGCCTTACACAAGTTACCGGGGAGCTGTTTTTT. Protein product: CASSLTQVTGELFF.

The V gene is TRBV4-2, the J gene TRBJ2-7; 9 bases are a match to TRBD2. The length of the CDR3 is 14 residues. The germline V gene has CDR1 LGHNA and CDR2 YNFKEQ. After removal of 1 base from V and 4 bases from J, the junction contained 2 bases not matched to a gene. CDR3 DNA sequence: TGTGCCAGCAGCCAAGTAGCGGGAGCTTACGAGCAGTACTTC. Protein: CASSQVAGAYEQYF.

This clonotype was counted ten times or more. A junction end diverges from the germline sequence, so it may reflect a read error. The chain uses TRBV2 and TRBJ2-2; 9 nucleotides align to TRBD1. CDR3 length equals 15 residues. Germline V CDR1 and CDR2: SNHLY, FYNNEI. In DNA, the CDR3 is TGTGCCAGCAGGGAAGGACAGGGGAGCACCGGGGAGCTGTTTTTT. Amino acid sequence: CASREGQGSTGELFF.

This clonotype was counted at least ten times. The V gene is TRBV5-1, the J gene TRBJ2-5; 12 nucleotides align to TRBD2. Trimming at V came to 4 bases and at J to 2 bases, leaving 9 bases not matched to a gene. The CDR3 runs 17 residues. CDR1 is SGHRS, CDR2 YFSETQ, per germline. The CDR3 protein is CASSPLLAGGYQETQYF. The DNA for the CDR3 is TGCGCCAGCAGCCCACTCCTAGCGGGAGGGTATCAAGAGACCCAGTACTTC.

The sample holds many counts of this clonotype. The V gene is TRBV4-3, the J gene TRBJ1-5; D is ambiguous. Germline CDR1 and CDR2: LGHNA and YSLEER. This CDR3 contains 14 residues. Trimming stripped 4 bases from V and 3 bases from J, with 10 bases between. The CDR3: CASSLQRYNQPQHF. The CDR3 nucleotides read TGCGCCAGCAGCCTTCAACGGTACAATCAGCCCCAGCATTTT.

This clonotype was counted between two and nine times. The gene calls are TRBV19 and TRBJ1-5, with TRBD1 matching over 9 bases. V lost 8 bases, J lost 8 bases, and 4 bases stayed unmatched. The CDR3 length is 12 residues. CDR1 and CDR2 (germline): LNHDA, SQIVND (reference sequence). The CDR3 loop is CASGDRDEPQHF. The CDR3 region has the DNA TGTGCCAGTGGGGACAGGGACGAGCCCCAGCATTTT.

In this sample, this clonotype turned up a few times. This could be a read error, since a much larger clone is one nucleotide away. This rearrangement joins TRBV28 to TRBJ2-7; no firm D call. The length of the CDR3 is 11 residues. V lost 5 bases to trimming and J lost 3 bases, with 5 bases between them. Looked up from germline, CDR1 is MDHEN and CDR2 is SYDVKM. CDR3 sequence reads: CASSKDYEQYF. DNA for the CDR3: TGTGCCAGCAGTAAAGACTACGAGCAGTACTTC.

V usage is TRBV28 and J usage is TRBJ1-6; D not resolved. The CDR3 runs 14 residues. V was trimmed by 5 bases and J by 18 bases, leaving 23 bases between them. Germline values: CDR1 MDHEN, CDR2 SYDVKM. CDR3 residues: CASSPWTAVGVAHF. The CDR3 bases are TGTGCCAGCAGTCCGTGGACGGCCGTCGGCGTCGCCCACTTT.

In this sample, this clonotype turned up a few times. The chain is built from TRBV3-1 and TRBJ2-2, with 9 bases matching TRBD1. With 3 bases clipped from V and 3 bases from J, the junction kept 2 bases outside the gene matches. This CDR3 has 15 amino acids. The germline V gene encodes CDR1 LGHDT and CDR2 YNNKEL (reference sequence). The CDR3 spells CASSQGQGYTGELFF. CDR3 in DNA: TGTGCCAGCAGCCAGGGACAGGGCTACACCGGGGAGCTGTTTTTT. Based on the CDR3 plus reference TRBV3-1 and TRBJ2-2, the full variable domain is DTAVSQTPKYLVTQMGNDKSIKCEQNLGHDTMYWYKQDSKKFLKIMFSYNNKELIINETVPNRFSPKSPDKAHLNLHINSLELGDSAVYFCASSQGQGYTGELFFGEGSRLTVL.

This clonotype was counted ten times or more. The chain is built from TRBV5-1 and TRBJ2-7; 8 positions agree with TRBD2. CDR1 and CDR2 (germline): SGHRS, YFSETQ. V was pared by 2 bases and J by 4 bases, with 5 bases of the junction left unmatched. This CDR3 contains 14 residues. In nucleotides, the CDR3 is TGCGCCAGCAGCTTCGCTAGCGGGCCTTACGAGCAGTACTTC. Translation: CASSFASGPYEQYF.

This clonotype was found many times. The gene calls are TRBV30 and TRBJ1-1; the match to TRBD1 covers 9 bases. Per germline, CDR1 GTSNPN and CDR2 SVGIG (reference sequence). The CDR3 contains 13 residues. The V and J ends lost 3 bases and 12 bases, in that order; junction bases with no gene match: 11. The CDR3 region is CAWSHLGQGKTFF. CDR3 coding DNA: TGTGCCTGGAGCCACTTGGGACAGGGCAAGACTTTCTTT.

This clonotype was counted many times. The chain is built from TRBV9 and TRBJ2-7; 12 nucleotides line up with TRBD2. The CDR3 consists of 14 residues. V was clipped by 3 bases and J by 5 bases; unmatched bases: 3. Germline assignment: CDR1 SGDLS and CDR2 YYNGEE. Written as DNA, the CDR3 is TGTGCCAGCAGCGCACTAGCGGGAGGAGACGAGCAGTACTTC. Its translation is CASSALAGGDEQYF.

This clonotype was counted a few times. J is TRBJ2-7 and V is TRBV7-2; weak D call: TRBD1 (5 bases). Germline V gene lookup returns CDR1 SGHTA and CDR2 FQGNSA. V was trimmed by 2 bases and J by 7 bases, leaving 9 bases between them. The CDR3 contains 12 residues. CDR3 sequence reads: CASSLSGIEQYF. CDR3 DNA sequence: TGTGCCAGCAGCTTATCAGGGATAGAGCAGTACTTC.

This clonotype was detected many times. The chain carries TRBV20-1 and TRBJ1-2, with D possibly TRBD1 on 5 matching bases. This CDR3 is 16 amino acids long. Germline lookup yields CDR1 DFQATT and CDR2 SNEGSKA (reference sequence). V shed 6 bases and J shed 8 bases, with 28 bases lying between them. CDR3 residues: CSASEGRIGKGGGYTF. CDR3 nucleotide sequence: TGCAGTGCATCAGAGGGGAGGATCGGCAAGGGAGGAGGCTACACCTTC.